The subject of this entry is one TCR beta chain. Antigen: not known. Germline loops: CDR1 SGHRS, CDR2 YFSETQ. V was cut by 2 bases and J by 10 bases, with 13 bases left in between. The CDR3 is 14 amino acids. The sample comes from a study of T cells after yellow fever vaccination. General study findings and limits: Primary-vaccination clones mostly resurfaced post-booster (around 95% CD4, under 90% CD8). Highly abundant clonotypes carried over from the bulk population could end up in FACS-sorted repertoires as contaminants. Peaking faster, on day 5 versus 15, the secondary response was nonetheless weaker.

The authors made TCR cDNA by 5'RACE template switching, adding a universal primer site and UMIs. TCRdb analysed the 5' RACE reads with MiXCR anew, one entry per CDR3 protein. The sample includes 95,000 to 150,000 distinct CDR3 sequences, approximately 7% of them seen just once. The TCR originated in a man younger than 35 who received the YFV17D yellow fever vaccine. Sequencing used CD4+ T cells sorted from PBMCs, obtained roughly 10 days after the first yellow fever vaccination. The chain has TRBV5-1 and TRBJ1-6; D not certain. The CDR3 loop is CASSFGEIDSPLHF. The CDR3 DNA follows: TGCGCCAGCAGCTTCGGGGAAATCGACTCACCCCTCCACTTT.